These 23 T cell receptor beta chains originate from one sample sequenced in a study of blood T cell repertoires in COVID-19. Clones were sequenced by immunoSEQ multiplex PCR, and TCRdb holds only the in-frame ones, with some missing. The data hold about 310,000 clones, with roughly 87% observed a single time. The sample was peripheral blood. The receptors stem from a man in his late teens or twenties with active or convalescent COVID-19.

This sequence joins TRBV7-9 and TRBJ2-1; TRBD2 aligns across 12 bases. The V segment lost 2 bases and the J segment 5 bases; nucleotides outside the gene matches: 4. CDR1 is SEHNR and CDR2 is FQNEAQ in the germline V gene (reference sequence). This CDR3 region has 16 residues. In DNA, the CDR3 is TGTGCCAGCAGCTTAAGGACTAGCGGGATGGACAATGAGCAGTTCTTC. Its translation is CASSLRTSGMDNEQFF.

Points on this clone: Other DNA variants within this sample encode the same CDR3. The chain joins TRBV5-1 to TRBJ2-7; 10 bases map to TRBD2. There are 14 residues in the CDR3. CDR1 and CDR2 (germline): SGHRS, YFSETQ. The J segment lost 4 bases and the V segment lost 4 bases, leaving 5 bases of the junction unmatched. CDR3 loop: CASSQTSGSYEQYF. In nucleotides, the CDR3 is TGCGCCAGCAGCCAGACTAGCGGGTCTTACGAGCAGTACTTC.

V is TRBV7-9 and J is TRBJ2-3; no reliable D call. Germline V CDR1 and CDR2: SEHNR, FQNEAQ (reference sequence). Deletions cut 8 bases from V and 4 bases from J, with 13 bases between. The CDR3 has 13 amino acids. CDR3 loop: CASRHRGSDTQYF. The CDR3, as DNA: TGTGCCAGCCGCCACCGAGGTTCAGATACGCAGTATTTT.

Only a few counts were recorded for this clone. The rearrangement uses TRBV5-5 and TRBJ1-6; D is undetermined. This CDR3 contains 12 residues. Germline V gives CDR1 SGHKS, CDR2 YYEKEE (reference sequence). V was shortened by 3 bases and J by 6 bases, with 4 bases between the two germline ends. The CDR3 spells CASSSVNSPLHF. The DNA of the CDR3 is TGTGCCAGCAGCTCAGTTAATTCACCCCTCCACTTT.

The gene calls are TRBV28 and TRBJ2-2; TRBD2 aligns across 9 bases. The V and J ends lost 7 bases and 6 bases, in that order; junction bases with no gene match: 9. The CDR3 totals 15 residues. The germline V gene encodes CDR1 MDHEN and CDR2 SYDVKM. CDR3 amino acids: CASTSGLASPGELFF. CDR3 in DNA: TGTGCCAGCACTTCGGGACTAGCTAGCCCCGGGGAGCTGTTTTTT.

This chain links TRBV7-9 with TRBJ2-7; D gene unclear. The CDR3 extends over 13 amino acids. With 5 bases removed from V and 2 bases from J, the gap between germline ends came to 10 bases. The germline V gene encodes CDR1 SEHNR and CDR2 FQNEAQ (reference sequence). CDR3 sequence reads: CASSLYYTYEQYF. For the CDR3, the DNA is TGTGCCAGCAGCCTGTATTACACCTACGAGCAGTACTTC.

The chain combines TRBV18 with TRBJ2-1, with 7 bases aligning to TRBD1. Germline trimming cut 4 bases from V and 8 bases from J; bases unmatched to any gene: 14. This CDR3 contains 16 residues. Germline assignment: CDR1 KGHSH and CDR2 LQKENI. The CDR3 loop reads CASSQGQRPATDEQFF. For the CDR3, the DNA is TGTGCCAGCTCACAGGGACAGCGGCCAGCTACGGATGAGCAGTTCTTC. Filled out from reference TRBV18 and TRBJ2-1, the complete variable domain reads NAGVMQNPRHLVRRRGQEARLRCSPMKGHSHVYWYRQLPEEGLKFMVYLQKENIIDESGMPKERFSAEFPKEGPSILRIQQVVRGDSAAYFCASSQGQRPATDEQFFGPGTRLTVL.

Of note for this clone: Its ends do not fully match the called genes, so a read error is possible. V and J are TRBV6-5 and TRBJ2-7; 9 bases align to TRBD1. The length of the CDR3 is 13 residues. Germline-derived CDR1 and CDR2 are MNHEY and SVGAGI. CDR3 protein: CASSWGQTGGRYF. For the CDR3, the DNA is TGTGCCAGCAGTTGGGGGCAGACAGGGGGACGGTATTTC.

The V gene is TRBV7-2, the J gene TRBJ1-4, with D perhaps matching TRBD1 (5 bases). Germline assignment: CDR1 SGHTA and CDR2 FQGNSA. The CDR3 is made up of 12 amino acids. Trimming pared 1 base from V and 11 bases from J, leaving 8 bases between. CDR3 DNA sequence: TGTGCCAGCAGCTTAGAGGCAGGGAAACTGTTTTTT. Translation gives CASSLEAGKLFF.

The rearrangement links TRBV6-7 to TRBJ2-1; 10 bases are shared with TRBD2. TRBV6-7 is an open reading frame whose function is uncertain. V shed 2 bases and J 1 base; nucleotides not matched to a gene: 5. The CDR3 runs to 17 residues. The CDR3 nucleotides read TGTGCCAGCAGTTACACCTTAGCGGGAGGATCCTACAATGAGCAGTTCTTC. Protein product: CASSYTLAGGSYNEQFF.

This clone has just one count. This chain uses TRBV3-1 (or the pseudogene TRBV3-2) with TRBJ2-1; 7 nucleotides match TRBD2. The CDR3 has 14 amino acids. CDR1 and CDR2 (germline): LGHDT, YNNKEL (reference sequence). After removal of 3 bases from V and 4 bases from J, the junction contained 3 bases not matched to a gene. The CDR3 sequence is CASSHPGGYNEQFF. Written as DNA, the CDR3 is TGTGCCAGCAGCCACCCGGGGGGTTACAATGAGCAGTTCTTC.

The rearrangement uses TRBV4-3 and TRBJ2-4, with 8 bases lining up with TRBD2. The V and J ends lost 0 bases and 7 bases, in that order; junction bases with no gene match: 11. This CDR3 contains 17 residues. Germline CDR1 and CDR2: LGHNA and YSLEER. The CDR3 bases are TGCGCCAGCAGCCAAGACTATGGGACTAGTCGGTCGAACATTCAGTACTTC. This codes for CASSQDYGTSRSNIQYF.

This chain joins TRBV28 and TRBJ2-1; TRBD1 matches 8 bases. Trimming removed 6 bases from V and 4 bases from J; junction bases left unmatched: 14. Germline V gene lookup returns CDR1 MDHEN and CDR2 SYDVKM. The length of the CDR3 is 17 residues. The CDR3 loop reads CASREGHQGAAYNEQFF. CDR3 in DNA: TGTGCCAGCAGGGAGGGCCACCAGGGGGCAGCTTACAATGAGCAGTTCTTC.

J is TRBJ2-6 and V is TRBV18; 10 positions agree with TRBD1. Germline V gene lookup returns CDR1 KGHSH and CDR2 LQKENI. This CDR3 spans 18 amino acids. The V and J ends lost 1 base and 0 bases, in that order; junction bases with no gene match: 3. The CDR3, as DNA: TGTGCCAGCTCACCACAGGACAGGGGGGGCTCTGGGGCCAACGTCCTGACTTTC. It encodes CASSPQDRGGSGANVLTF.

The rearrangement links TRBV5-6 to TRBJ1-6, with D possibly matching TRBD1 (6 bases). Germline V gene lookup returns CDR1 SGHDT and CDR2 YYEEEE. The CDR3 length is 16 residues. V lost 4 bases and J 7 bases, leaving 18 bases between the germline ends. CDR3: CASSQSSGRGNSPLHF. In DNA form, the CDR3 reads TGTGCCAGCAGCCAATCTAGCGGCAGGGGCAATTCACCCCTCCACTTT. Variable domain in full (rest from reference TRBV5-6 and TRBJ1-6): DAGVTQSPTHLIKTRGQQVTLRCSPKSGHDTVSWYQQALGQGPQFIFQYYEEEERQRGNFPDRFSGHQFPNYSSELNVNALLLGDSALYLCASSQSSGRGNSPLHFGNGTRLTVT.

The chain uses TRBV11-2 and TRBJ2-1; D is unclear. CDR1 SGHAT and CDR2 FQNNGV come from the germline V gene. The CDR3 extends over 13 amino acids. V was shortened by 6 bases and J by 12 bases, with 18 bases between the two germline ends. The CDR3 is CASRMPDRGVQFF. For the CDR3, the DNA is TGTGCCAGCAGGATGCCAGACCGAGGTGTGCAGTTCTTC.

The chain joins TRBV4-3 to TRBJ2-3; D is uncertain. The CDR3 spans 14 residues. Germline V CDR1 and CDR2: LGHNA, YSLEER. Trimming removed 0 bases at V and 3 bases at J, with 7 bases between. CDR3 residues: CASSQDHRTDTQYF. The CDR3, as DNA: TGCGCCAGCAGCCAAGATCACCGGACAGATACGCAGTATTTT.

J is TRBJ1-5 and V is TRBV7-9; D is ambiguous. The CDR3 totals 13 residues. Germline assignment: CDR1 SEHNR and CDR2 FQNEAQ (reference sequence). V lost 6 bases and J 7 bases, leaving 13 bases between the germline ends. For the CDR3, the DNA is TGTGCCAGCAGTTTCGGGGTTGACCAGCCCCAGCATTTT. Translating it yields CASSFGVDQPQHF.

The chain recombines TRBV6-5 with TRBJ1-5; D uncertain. The CDR3 loop spans 13 amino acids. V was trimmed by 3 bases and J by 4 bases, leaving 7 bases between them. CDR1 is MNHEY and CDR2 is SVGAGI in the germline V gene. The CDR3 is CASSYTPNQPQHF. CDR3 DNA: TGTGCCAGCAGTTATACACCGAATCAGCCCCAGCATTTT.

This clone was seen a few times. The chain joins TRBV15 to TRBJ2-1, with 7 bases identical to TRBD1. The germline gives CDR1 LNHNV, CDR2 YYDKDF (reference sequence). The CDR3 length is 15 residues. With 9 bases clipped from V and 3 bases from J, the junction kept 11 bases outside the gene matches. The CDR3 DNA is TGTGCCACTTCAGGGACAGAAAAAAACTACAATGAGCAGTTCTTC. Its protein product is CATSGTEKNYNEQFF.

V gene TRBV25-1 combines with J gene TRBJ2-5; TRBD1 matches 8 bases. The V gene end was trimmed by 1 base and the J gene end by 2 bases; junction bases not matched to a gene: 6. The germline gives CDR1 MGHDK, CDR2 SYGVNS. The CDR3 runs 16 residues. CDR3 sequence reads: CASSEWGTGAQETQYF. As DNA, the CDR3 is TGTGCCAGCAGTGAATGGGGGACAGGAGCTCAAGAGACCCAGTACTTC.

This clone was detected only once. The chain has TRBV5-6 and TRBJ1-1, with no clear D. V was shortened by 2 bases and J by 8 bases, with 10 bases between the two germline ends. This CDR3 is 12 amino acids long. The V gene's germline CDR1 is SGHDT and CDR2 YYEEEE. Here the CDR3 DNA reads TGTGCCAGCAGCTTTCGTAGGAGAGAAGCTTTCTTT. Its protein is CASSFRRREAFF.

In its sample, this clone was seen once. This chain joins TRBV6-5 and TRBJ1-2, with 9 bases matching TRBD1. The trim removed 7 bases at V and 7 bases at J, leaving 10 bases unmatched. The CDR3 loop spans 14 amino acids. CDR1 and CDR2 (germline): MNHEY, SVGAGI. DNA for the CDR3: TGTGCCAGCAACCGGGACAGGGACGGTTCTGGCTACACCTTC. This encodes CASNRDRDGSGYTF.